The T cell receptor beta chain under discussion was sequenced for a study of T cell changes during pregnancy in multiple sclerosis (dated by TCRdb to between 2017 and 2020). Study-wide context: The study looked at changes in the T cell repertoire across pregnancy in women with multiple sclerosis.

A word on this clone: It lacks a known antigen. Within one base of it there is no much larger clone, and no base qualities were kept.

Receptor libraries were prepared by the immunoSEQ multiplex PCR assay. TCRdb's version of the immuneACCESS table is confined to in-frame rearrangements and falls short of the full clone set. An unresolved V gene accounts for under half of the shortfall where checked; the remainder is of unknown origin. For this sample there are around 130,000 clones; 93% appear just once. The top ten clones comprise roughly 6.2% of the sample. This TCR came from a female donor with multiple sclerosis, enrolled in a pregnancy study. The specimen was peripheral blood, collected before pregnancy.

The DNA sequence reads TGTGCCAGCAGCGTAGAACTAGCGAGCAATGAGCAGTTCTTC. This translates into CASSVELASNEQFF. The sequence links TRBV9 to TRBJ2-1; TRBD2 matches 7 bases in the middle. Compared with germline, V lacks 0 bases and J lacks 6 bases; bases without a gene match: 3. The germline V gene yields SGDLS for CDR1 and YYNGEE for CDR2. The CDR3 numbers 14 residues from cysteine through phenylalanine. Kept here is only the CDR3 DNA, which spans 42 bases and is read in frame from base 1.